A single sample is the source of the 2 T cell receptor beta chains below, sequenced in a study of shared clonotypes between healthy human individuals. The data were produced by immunoSEQ multiplex PCR, yet TCRdb's version contains in-frame clones alone and is incomplete. This sample has 2,100,000 or so clones, with almost 96% found just once. Sequences were obtained from naive CD4+ T cells sorted from blood. The subset is: CD45RA+ positively selected. Source of these receptors: a man between 18 and 35 years old in good health.

V gene TRBV7-9 combines with J gene TRBJ2-7; possibly TRBD2 for D (5 bases). This CDR3 is 15 amino acids long. Germline V gene lookup returns CDR1 SEHNR and CDR2 FQNEAQ (reference sequence). With 2 bases removed from V and 2 bases from J, the gap between germline ends came to 13 bases. CDR3 sequence (DNA): TGTGCCAGCAGCTTATCCGGGGAAAAAGCCTACGAGCAGTACTTC. Translating it yields CASSLSGEKAYEQYF.

In its sample, this clone was seen a few times. This chain links TRBV30 with TRBJ1-4; D ambiguous. This CDR3 contains 13 residues. V dropped 1 base and J dropped 3 bases, with 6 bases sitting between them. CDR1 is GTSNPN, CDR2 SVGIG, per germline (reference sequence). The DNA for the CDR3 is TGTGCCTGGAGTGGGGTGGCTAATGAAAAACTGTTTTTT. It encodes CAWSGVANEKLFF.